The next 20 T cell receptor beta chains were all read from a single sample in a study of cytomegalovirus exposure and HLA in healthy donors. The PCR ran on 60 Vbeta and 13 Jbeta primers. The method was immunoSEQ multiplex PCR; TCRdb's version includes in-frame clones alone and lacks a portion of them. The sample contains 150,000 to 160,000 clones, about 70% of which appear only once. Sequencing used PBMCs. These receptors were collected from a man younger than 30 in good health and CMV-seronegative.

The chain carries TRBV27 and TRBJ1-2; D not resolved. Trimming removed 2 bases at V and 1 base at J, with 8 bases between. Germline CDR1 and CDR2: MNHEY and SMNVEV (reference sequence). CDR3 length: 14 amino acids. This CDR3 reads CASSLGGSNYGYTF. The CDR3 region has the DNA TGTGCCAGCAGTTTAGGTGGCAGTAACTATGGCTACACCTTC.

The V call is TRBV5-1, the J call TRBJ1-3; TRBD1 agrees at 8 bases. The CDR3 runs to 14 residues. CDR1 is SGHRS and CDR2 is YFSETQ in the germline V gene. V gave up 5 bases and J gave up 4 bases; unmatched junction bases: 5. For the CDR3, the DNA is TGCGCCAGCAGGCCAGGGGGCGCCGGAAACACCATATATTTT. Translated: CASRPGGAGNTIYF. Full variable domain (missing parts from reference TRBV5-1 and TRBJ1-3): KAGVTQTPRYLIKTRGQQVTLSCSPISGHRSVSWYQQTPGQGLQFLFEYFSETQRNKGNFPGRFSGRQFSNSRSEMNVSTLELGDSALYLCASRPGGAGNTIYFGEGSWLTVV.

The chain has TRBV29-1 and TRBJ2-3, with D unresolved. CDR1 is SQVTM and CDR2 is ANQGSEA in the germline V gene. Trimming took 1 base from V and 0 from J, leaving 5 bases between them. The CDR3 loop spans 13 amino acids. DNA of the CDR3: TGCAGCGTTGAAGCCGGGAGCACAGATACGCAGTATTTT. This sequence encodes CSVEAGSTDTQYF.

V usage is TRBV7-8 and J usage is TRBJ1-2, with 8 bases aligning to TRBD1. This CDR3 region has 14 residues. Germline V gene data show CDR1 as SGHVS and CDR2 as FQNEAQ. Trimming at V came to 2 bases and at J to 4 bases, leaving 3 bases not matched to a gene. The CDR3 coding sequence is TGTGCCAGCAGCTTAAGGACAGGGTTCTATGGCTACACCTTC. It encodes CASSLRTGFYGYTF. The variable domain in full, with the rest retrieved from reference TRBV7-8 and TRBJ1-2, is GAGVSQSPRYKVAKRGQDVALRCDPISGHVSLFWYQQALGQGPEFLTYFQNEAQLDKSGLPSDRFFAERPEGSVSTLKIQRTQQEDSAVYLCASSLRTGFYGYTFGSGTRLTVV.

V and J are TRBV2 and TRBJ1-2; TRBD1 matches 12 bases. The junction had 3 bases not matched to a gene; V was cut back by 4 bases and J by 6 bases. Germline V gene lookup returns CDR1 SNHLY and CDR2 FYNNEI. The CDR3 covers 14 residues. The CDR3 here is CASSGDRGRDGYTF. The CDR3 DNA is TGTGCCAGCAGTGGGGACAGGGGGCGCGATGGCTACACCTTC.

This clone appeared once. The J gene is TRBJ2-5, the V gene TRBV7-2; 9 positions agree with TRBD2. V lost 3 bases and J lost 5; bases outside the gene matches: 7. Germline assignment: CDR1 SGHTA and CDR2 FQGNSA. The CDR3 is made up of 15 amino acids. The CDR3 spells CASSFVAGEGETQYF. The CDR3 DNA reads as TGTGCCAGCAGCTTTGTAGCGGGGGAGGGGGAGACCCAGTACTTC.

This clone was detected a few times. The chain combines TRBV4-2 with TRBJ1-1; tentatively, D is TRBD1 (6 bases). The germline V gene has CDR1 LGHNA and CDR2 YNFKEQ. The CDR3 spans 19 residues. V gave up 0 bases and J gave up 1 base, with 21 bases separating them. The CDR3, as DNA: TGTGCCAGCAGCCAAGAGGTCGGGGGCGGGGGGCGAGGGAACACTGAAGCTTTCTTT. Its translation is CASSQEVGGGGRGNTEAFF.

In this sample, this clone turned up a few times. CDR3 DNA: TGCGCCAGCAGCTTAAGCCTAGCGGGTCAAAACATTCAGTACTTC. It encodes CASSLSLAGQNIQYF. This sequence joins TRBV5-1 and TRBJ2-4, with 8 bases matching TRBD2. With 2 bases clipped from V and 5 bases from J, the junction kept 6 bases outside the gene matches. The CDR3 contains 15 residues. Germline loops: CDR1 SGHRS, CDR2 YFSETQ.

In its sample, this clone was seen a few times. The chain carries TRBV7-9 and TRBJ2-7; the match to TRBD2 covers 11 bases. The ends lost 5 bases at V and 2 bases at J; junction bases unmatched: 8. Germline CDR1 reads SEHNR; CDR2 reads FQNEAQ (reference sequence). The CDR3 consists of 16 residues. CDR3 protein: CASSPASGGKTYEQYF. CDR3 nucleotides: TGTGCCAGCAGCCCCGCTAGCGGGGGGAAAACCTACGAGCAGTACTTC.

The DNA for the CDR3 is TGTGCCAGCAGTTTGGGCAGCTTGTACGAGCAGTACGTC. It is translated as CASSLGSLYEQYV. The rearrangement joins TRBV6-6 to TRBJ2-7; no definite D call. This CDR3 contains 13 residues. Germline CDR1 MNHNY, CDR2 SVGAGI (reference sequence). The ends were cut back, 4 bases at V and 4 bases at J, with 11 bases in the middle.

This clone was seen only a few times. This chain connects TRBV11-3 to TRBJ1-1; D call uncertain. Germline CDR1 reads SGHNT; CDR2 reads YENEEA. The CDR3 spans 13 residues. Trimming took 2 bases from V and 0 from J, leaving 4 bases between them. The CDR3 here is CASSLSVNTEAFF. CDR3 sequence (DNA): TGTGCCAGCAGCTTAAGCGTGAACACTGAAGCTTTCTTT.

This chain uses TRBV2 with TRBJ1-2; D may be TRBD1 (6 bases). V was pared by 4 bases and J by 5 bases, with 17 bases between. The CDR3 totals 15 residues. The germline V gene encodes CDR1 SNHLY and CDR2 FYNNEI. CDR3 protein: CASSAYRVAAYGYTF. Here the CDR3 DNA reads TGTGCCAGCAGTGCCTACAGGGTCGCCGCTTATGGCTACACCTTC.

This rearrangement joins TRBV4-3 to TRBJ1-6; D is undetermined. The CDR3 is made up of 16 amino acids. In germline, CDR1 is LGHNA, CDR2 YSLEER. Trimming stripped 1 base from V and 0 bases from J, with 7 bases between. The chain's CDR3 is CASSQGRSSYNSPLHF. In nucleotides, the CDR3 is TGCGCCAGCAGCCAAGGGAGAAGCTCCTATAATTCACCCCTCCACTTT.

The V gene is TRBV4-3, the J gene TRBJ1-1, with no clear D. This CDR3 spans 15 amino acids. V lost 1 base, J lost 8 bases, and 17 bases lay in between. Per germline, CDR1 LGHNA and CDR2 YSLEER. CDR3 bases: TGCGCCAGCAGCCAAGGGATCGGGCGGGCCCTCGAAGCTTTCTTT. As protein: CASSQGIGRALEAFF.

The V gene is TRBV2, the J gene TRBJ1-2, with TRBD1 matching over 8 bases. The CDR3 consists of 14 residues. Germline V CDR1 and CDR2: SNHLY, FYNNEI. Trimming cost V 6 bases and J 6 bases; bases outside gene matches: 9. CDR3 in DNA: TGTGCCAGCAGGTGGACAGGGCACGCCCATGGCTACACCTTC. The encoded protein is CASRWTGHAHGYTF.

DNA of the CDR3: TGTGCCAGCAGCACCCGACAAATCTCCTCTCGGAACATTCAGTACTTC. It yields the protein CASSTRQISSRNIQYF. The chain links TRBV5-6 to TRBJ2-4; D is unresolved. The CDR3 is made up of 16 amino acids. Germline V CDR1 and CDR2: SGHDT, YYEEEE. The V gene lost 4 bases and the J gene lost 7 bases, with 21 bases spanning the gap.

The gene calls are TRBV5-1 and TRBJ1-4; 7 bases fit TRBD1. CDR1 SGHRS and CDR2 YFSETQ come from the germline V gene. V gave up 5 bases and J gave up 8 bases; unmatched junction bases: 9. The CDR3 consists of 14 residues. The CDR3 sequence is CASRQQGMREKLFF. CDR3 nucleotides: TGCGCCAGCAGGCAACAGGGGATGCGGGAAAAACTGTTTTTT.

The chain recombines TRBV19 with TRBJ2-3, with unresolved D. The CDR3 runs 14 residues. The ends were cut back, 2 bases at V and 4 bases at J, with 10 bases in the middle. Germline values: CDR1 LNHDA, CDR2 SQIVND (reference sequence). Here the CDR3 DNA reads TGTGCCAGTAGTATAAGGCCCGGGTCAGATACGCAGTATTTT. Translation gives CASSIRPGSDTQYF.

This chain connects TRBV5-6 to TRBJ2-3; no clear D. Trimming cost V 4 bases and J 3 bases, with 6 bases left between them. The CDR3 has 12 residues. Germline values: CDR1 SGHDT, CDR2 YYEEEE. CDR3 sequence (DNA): TGTGCCAGCAGCCCCGGGACAGATACGCAGTATTTT. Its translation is CASSPGTDTQYF.

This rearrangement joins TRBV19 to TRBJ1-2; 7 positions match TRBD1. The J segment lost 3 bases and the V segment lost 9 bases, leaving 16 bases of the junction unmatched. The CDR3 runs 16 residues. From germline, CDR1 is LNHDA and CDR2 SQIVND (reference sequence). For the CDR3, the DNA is TGTGCCAGGTCACCAATCCAGACAGGGAATGACTATGGCTACACCTTC. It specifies CARSPIQTGNDYGYTF.